This T cell receptor (beta chain) derives from a study of T cells after yellow fever vaccination. From the 5' RACE reads, TCRdb called clonotypes with MiXCR, one entry per CDR3 protein. The top ten clones hold around 19% of a sample with about 260,000 distinct CDR3 sequences, roughly 4% of them seen once. This clonotype appeared many times. CDR1 is SGHVS, CDR2 FNYEAQ, per germline. The ends were cut back, 5 bases at V and 6 bases at J, with 19 bases in the middle. CDR3 size: 16 residues. Sequencing was performed on PBMCs, taken 15 days after the yellow fever booster vaccination. This sequence originates from a man aged 18-30 years who received the YFV17D yellow fever vaccine. The chain links TRBV7-6 to TRBJ2-2, with D perhaps matching TRBD2 (7 bases). DNA for the CDR3: TGTGCCAGCAGCCCGACCCCGGGGGGCGTGGCCGGGGAGCTGTTTTTT. Translating it yields CASSPTPGGVAGELFF.